The 19 T cell receptor beta chains below come from one sample, sequenced in a study of control samples from healthy donors and cancer patients (dated by TCRdb to the early 2020s). The library was made by the immunoSEQ multiplex PCR assay. TCRdb obtained this table from immuneACCESS and retained in-frame rearrangements with V and J assigned. These tables miss some clones; where compared with another copy, unresolved V genes account for less than half of the shortfall, and the remainder is unexplained. This sample gives about 120,000 clones in total; 80% to 90% of them show up just once. The ten largest clones represent over 10% of the sample. The sequencing input was blood. The receptors here all came from a young man in good health.

The CDR3 spells CASSEGAYGNQPQHF. CDR3 DNA sequence: TGTGCCAGCAGTGAAGGCGCATACGGCAATCAGCCCCAGCATTTT. The chain couples TRBV2 to TRBJ1-5; D is uncertain. The CDR3 runs 15 residues. Between the trimmed V and J ends, which lost 1 base and 2 bases, there was a span of 9 bases. Looked up from germline, CDR1 is SNHLY and CDR2 is FYNNEI.

The V and J genes are TRBV10-3 and TRBJ1-1; perhaps TRBD1 as D (6 bases). With 0 bases removed from V and 0 bases from J, the gap between germline ends came to 8 bases. Germline V lookup: CDR1 ENHRY, CDR2 SYGVKD. There are 15 residues in the CDR3. The DNA of the CDR3 is TGTGCCATCAGTGAGTCTCGGGGGCTGAACACTGAAGCTTTCTTT. Protein sequence: CAISESRGLNTEAFF.

The V call is TRBV4-2, the J call TRBJ2-2; tentatively, D is TRBD2 (5 bases). The CDR3 loop spans 14 amino acids. The germline CDR1 and CDR2 sequences are LGHNA and YNFKEQ. V dropped 1 base and J dropped 5 bases, with 8 bases sitting between them. CDR3 loop: CASSQVGVTGELFF. As DNA, the CDR3 is TGTGCCAGCAGCCAAGTGGGAGTAACCGGGGAGCTGTTTTTT.

This chain links TRBV2 with TRBJ1-5; no definite D call. The germline V and J ends were trimmed by 5 bases and 7 bases, with 9 bases remaining between them. Per the germline V gene, CDR1 is SNHLY and CDR2 is FYNNEI. The CDR3 length is 12 residues. CDR3 DNA: TGTGCCAGCAGTAGTACGGACCAGCCCCAGCATTTT. Translation gives CASSSTDQPQHF.

The chain has TRBV7-3 and TRBJ1-6; 7 bases are a match to TRBD1. The CDR3 is 12 amino acids. Germline V lookup: CDR1 SGHTA, CDR2 FQGTGA. The V gene end was trimmed by 5 bases and the J gene end by 13 bases; junction bases not matched to a gene: 5. This chain's CDR3 is CASSPYRGPLHF. CDR3 coding DNA: TGTGCCAGCAGCCCTTACAGGGGTCCCCTCCACTTT.

The CDR3 is CASSQDLKGGPYQPQHF. Here the CDR3 DNA reads TGTGCCAGCAGCCAAGATCTGAAAGGAGGCCCCTATCAGCCCCAGCATTTT. This chain uses TRBV4-2 with TRBJ1-5; no reliable D call. This CDR3 has 17 amino acids. Per the germline V gene, CDR1 is LGHNA and CDR2 is YNFKEQ. V was pared by 0 bases and J by 5 bases, with 17 bases between.

This CDR3 is CASRRQTTNEKLFF. The CDR3 coding sequence is TGTGCCAGCAGAAGACAGACAACTAATGAAAAACTGTTTTTT. This chain connects TRBV6-5 to TRBJ1-4; D perhaps matches TRBD1 (5 bases). V dropped 6 bases and J dropped 0 bases, with 8 bases sitting between them. The CDR3 sequence is 14 residues long. CDR1 is MNHEY and CDR2 is SVGAGI in the germline V gene.

This clone was counted once. CDR3 region: CASSLQGSSGELFF. CDR3 DNA sequence: TGTGCCAGCAGCCTACAGGGCTCCTCCGGGGAGCTGTTTTTT. The rearrangement joins TRBV27 to TRBJ2-2, with D perhaps TRBD1 (6 bases). The germline CDR1 and CDR2 sequences are MNHEY and SMNVEV (reference sequence). The CDR3 is made up of 14 amino acids. Between the trimmed V and J ends, which lost 6 bases and 6 bases, there was a span of 14 bases.

The V call is TRBV3-1 (or the pseudogene TRBV3-2), the J call TRBJ2-1, with D tentatively TRBD1 (7 bases). V lost 1 base and J 6 bases, leaving 13 bases between the germline ends. In germline, CDR1 is LGHDT, CDR2 YNNKEL (reference sequence). This CDR3 spans 15 amino acids. This CDR3 is CASSQGSGGGNEQFF. Here the CDR3 DNA reads TGTGCCAGCAGCCAAGGTTCAGGGGGAGGCAATGAGCAGTTCTTC.

The table lists this clone with a count of one. The CDR3 sequence: CASSLESGTDYGYTF. The CDR3 region has the DNA TGTGCCAGCAGCTTGGAATCAGGGACAGACTATGGCTACACCTTC. J is TRBJ1-2 and V is TRBV7-2, with 7 bases fitting TRBD1. J gave up 3 bases and V 3 bases, and 7 bases lay outside the gene matches. The CDR3 has 15 residues. Germline CDR1 is SGHTA and CDR2 is FQGNSA.

The genes are TRBV10-3 and TRBJ1-1, with D maybe TRBD1 (5 bases). This CDR3 has 16 amino acids. Germline V lookup: CDR1 ENHRY, CDR2 SYGVKD. Trimming left V 3 bases short and J 1 base short, with 15 bases between. This CDR3 is CAISEPPGLGNTEAFF. For the CDR3, the DNA is TGTGCCATCAGTGAACCCCCAGGGTTAGGGAACACTGAAGCTTTCTTT.

This rearrangement joins TRBV2 to TRBJ1-5; 9 nucleotides match TRBD1. V trimming: 4 bases; J trimming: 7 bases; junction bases outside the gene matches: 5. Germline CDR1 and CDR2: SNHLY and FYNNEI. CDR3 length: 14 amino acids. Here the CDR3 DNA reads TGTGCCAGCAGTGGAGGGACAGGGTTACAGCCCCAGCATTTT. This sequence encodes CASSGGTGLQPQHF.

V is TRBV2 and J is TRBJ1-2; possible D gene TRBD1, 5 bases. There are 15 residues in the CDR3. Germline-derived CDR1 and CDR2 are SNHLY and FYNNEI. Deletions cut 5 bases from V and 0 bases from J, with 13 bases between. The CDR3 bases are TGTGCCAGCAGTCCAGATGGGGGAGCTAACTATGGCTACACCTTC. It codes for CASSPDGGANYGYTF.

The chain couples TRBV4-1 to TRBJ2-1, with TRBD2 matching 7 bases. The V segment lost 0 bases and the J segment 4 bases; nucleotides outside the gene matches: 9. The CDR3 covers 17 residues. Looked up from germline, CDR1 is MGHRA and CDR2 is YSYEKL. The chain's CDR3 is CASSQEIAGALYNEQFF. Here the CDR3 DNA reads TGCGCCAGCAGCCAAGAAATAGCGGGCGCGTTGTACAATGAGCAGTTCTTC.

This chain links TRBV20-1 with TRBJ1-2; D is unclear. CDR3 length: 9 residues. Germline CDR1 and CDR2: DFQATT and SNEGSKA (reference sequence). V shed 6 bases and J shed 5 bases, with 4 bases lying between them. DNA for the CDR3: TGCAGTGCAGGGTATGGCTACACCTTC. Translation gives CSAGYGYTF.

V is TRBV5-1 and J is TRBJ2-5, with 9 bases lining up with TRBD2. The germline gives CDR1 SGHRS, CDR2 YFSETQ. CDR3 length: 15 amino acids. Trimming removed 4 bases from V and 4 bases from J; junction bases left unmatched: 8. The DNA of the CDR3 is TGCGCCAGCAGCCCGACTAGCGGAGGGGCAGAGACCCAGTACTTC. Translation gives CASSPTSGGAETQYF.

The chain joins TRBV19 to TRBJ2-5; weak D call: TRBD2 (7 bases). Germline values: CDR1 LNHDA, CDR2 SQIVND (reference sequence). The CDR3 has 14 residues. V lost 6 bases, J lost 4 bases, and 15 bases lay in between. CDR3 amino acids: CASRRGGDRETQYF. CDR3 coding DNA: TGTGCCAGTAGGAGGGGGGGGGATCGAGAGACCCAGTACTTC. Full variable domain (missing parts from reference TRBV19 and TRBJ2-5): DGGITQSPKYLFRKEGQNVTLSCEQNLNHDAMYWYRQDPGQGLRLIYYSQIVNDFQKGDIAEGYSVSREKKESFPLTVTSAQKNPTAFYLCASRRGGDRETQYFGPGTRLLVL.

This sequence joins TRBV9 and TRBJ2-5; the match to TRBD1 covers 8 bases. The V gene end was trimmed by 4 bases and the J gene end by 3 bases; junction bases not matched to a gene: 8. Germline values: CDR1 SGDLS, CDR2 YYNGEE. The CDR3 has 15 residues. The chain's CDR3 is CASSPTGEREETQYF. CDR3 bases: TGTGCCAGCAGCCCGACAGGGGAAAGGGAAGAGACCCAGTACTTC.

The chain has TRBV28 and TRBJ2-5, with D perhaps matching TRBD1 (5 bases). The V and J ends lost 2 bases and 4 bases respectively, with 17 bases between them. From germline, CDR1 is MDHEN and CDR2 SYDVKM. CDR3 length: 16 amino acids. DNA of the CDR3: TGTGCCAGCAGTTTAGGTCAGCCAGGGCTTGGAGAGACCCAGTACTTC. This codes for CASSLGQPGLGETQYF.